The 27 T cell receptor beta chains reported below all come from one sample, sequenced in a study of cytomegalovirus exposure and HLA in healthy donors. Clones were sequenced by immunoSEQ multiplex PCR, and TCRdb holds only the in-frame ones, with some missing. Counted here are around 250,000 clones, roughly 90% occurring once; the ten biggest clones make up under 0.45%. The sequencing sample was made of PBMCs. All receptors come from a woman aged 18 to 35 in good health and CMV-seronegative.

The V and J genes are TRBV7-3 and TRBJ2-1; possibly TRBD1 for D (5 bases). Trimming removed 3 bases from V and 9 bases from J, with 12 bases in between. The CDR3 has 13 residues. Per the germline V gene, CDR1 is SGHTA and CDR2 is FQGTGA. The CDR3 loop reads CASSFARAREQFF. The CDR3 DNA sequence: TGTGCCAGCAGCTTTGCCAGGGCCCGTGAGCAGTTCTTC. The variable domain in full, with the rest retrieved from reference TRBV7-3 and TRBJ2-1, is GAGVSQTPSNKVTEKGKYVELRCDPISGHTALYWYRQSLGQGPEFLIYFQGTGAADDSGLPNDRFFAVRPEGSVSTLKIQRTERGDSAVYLCASSFARAREQFFGPGTRLTVL.

CDR3 loop: CAISEQRGRDMGNTQYF. The DNA of the CDR3 is TGTGCCATCAGTGAGCAAAGGGGGCGTGATATGGGGAATACGCAGTATTTT. V is TRBV10-3 and J is TRBJ2-3; 7 bases line up with TRBD1. Germline V gives CDR1 ENHRY, CDR2 SYGVKD. CDR3 length: 17 amino acids. The V and J ends lost 2 bases and 7 bases, in that order; junction bases with no gene match: 15.

The CDR3 sequence is CAIRLAGNTGELFF. As DNA, the CDR3 is TGTGCCATCAGGTTAGCGGGGAACACCGGGGAGCTGTTTTTT. The chain combines TRBV10-3 with TRBJ2-2, with 7 positions matching TRBD2. Trimming took 6 bases from V and 1 from J; bases not matched to a gene: 2. This CDR3 has 14 residues. Germline V CDR1 and CDR2: ENHRY, SYGVKD.

The gene calls are TRBV6-1 and TRBJ1-1; no clear D gene. The CDR3 has 12 residues. Germline CDR1 reads MNHNS; CDR2 reads SASEGT. V lost 8 bases and J lost 3, with 10 bases in between. CDR3 in DNA: TGTGCCAGCGGAGGGATGGACACTGAAGCTTTCTTT. Translating it yields CASGGMDTEAFF.

This clone appeared a few times. The chain uses TRBV5-1 and TRBJ1-1, with D unresolved. V dropped 2 bases and J dropped 3 bases, with 11 bases sitting between them. The CDR3 has 14 amino acids. Germline CDR1 reads SGHRS; CDR2 reads YFSETQ. For the CDR3, the DNA is TGCGCCAGCAGCTTCACCCAGTCTCACACTGAAGCTTTCTTT. This sequence encodes CASSFTQSHTEAFF. Filled out from reference TRBV5-1 and TRBJ1-1, the complete variable domain reads KAGVTQTPRYLIKTRGQQVTLSCSPISGHRSVSWYQQTPGQGLQFLFEYFSETQRNKGNFPGRFSGRQFSNSRSEMNVSTLELGDSALYLCASSFTQSHTEAFFGQGTRLTVV.

V is TRBV6-1 and J is TRBJ2-5; maybe TRBD2 (7 bases). There are 13 residues in the CDR3. Trimming left V 7 bases short and J 4 bases short, with 13 bases between. From germline, CDR1 is MNHNS and CDR2 SASEGT. This CDR3 is CASKGGGGETQYF. CDR3 nucleotide sequence: TGTGCCAGCAAGGGGGGAGGGGGAGAGACCCAGTACTTC.

The genes are TRBV18 and TRBJ2-1; 10 bases match TRBD1. The CDR3 covers 14 residues. V dropped 3 bases and J dropped 7; count of bases not matched to a gene: 3. Germline assignment: CDR1 KGHSH and CDR2 LQKENI. This chain's CDR3 is CASSPAGQGNEQFF. CDR3 in DNA: TGTGCCAGCTCACCCGCGGGACAGGGGAATGAGCAGTTCTTC.

V usage is TRBV5-1 and J usage is TRBJ1-4; D possibly corresponds to TRBD1 (6 bases). V was shortened by 0 bases and J by 10 bases, with 16 bases between the two germline ends. There are 15 residues in the CDR3. CDR1 and CDR2 (germline): SGHRS, YFSETQ. CDR3 amino acids: CASSLVGGEIGKLFF. The CDR3 region has the DNA TGCGCCAGCAGCTTGGTAGGGGGGGAGATTGGAAAACTGTTTTTT.

V is TRBV7-9 and J is TRBJ1-2; D might be TRBD1 (5 bases). V was cut by 8 bases and J by 2 bases, with 15 bases left in between. CDR3 length equals 14 residues. CDR1 is SEHNR, CDR2 FQNEAQ, per germline (reference sequence). CDR3 nucleotide sequence: TGTGCCAGCGAGGGGAGGCGGGAAAACTATGGCTACACCTTC. Its protein product is CASEGRRENYGYTF.

This chain links TRBV5-1 with TRBJ1-4; 9 nucleotides line up with TRBD1. The V gene's germline CDR1 is SGHRS and CDR2 YFSETQ. With V trimmed by 2 bases and J by 5 bases, 10 bases remained unmatched. The CDR3 runs 17 residues. CDR3 residues: CASSFGTGPGKNEKLFF. CDR3 DNA: TGCGCCAGCAGCTTTGGGACAGGGCCAGGGAAAAATGAAAAACTGTTTTTT.

The CDR3 sequence is CSAQPGYEQYV. In nucleotides, the CDR3 is TGCAGTGCTCAACCAGGGTACGAGCAGTACGTC. The rearrangement links TRBV20-1 to TRBJ2-7, with D possibly matching TRBD1 (5 bases). CDR3 length: 11 amino acids. Germline CDR1 reads DFQATT; CDR2 reads SNEGSKA (reference sequence). V was trimmed by 5 bases and J by 4 bases, leaving 9 bases between them.

A single count supports this clone. The chain combines TRBV2 with TRBJ2-3; TRBD2 agrees at 9 bases. V trimming: 1 base; J trimming: 4 bases; junction bases outside the gene matches: 12. Looked up from germline, CDR1 is SNHLY and CDR2 is FYNNEI. The CDR3 loop spans 18 amino acids. The CDR3 bases are TGTGCCAGCAGTGAAGGTCCTTTAAGCGGGGGGACTGCAGATACGCAGTATTTT. Translated: CASSEGPLSGGTADTQYF.

This chain connects TRBV28 to TRBJ1-1; a weak D match, TRBD1 (5 bases). Germline values: CDR1 MDHEN, CDR2 SYDVKM. This CDR3 is 14 amino acids long. The germline V and J ends were trimmed by 5 bases and 11 bases, with 21 bases remaining between them. This chain's CDR3 is CASSIPPEGPRAFF. The CDR3 DNA sequence: TGTGCCAGCAGTATACCTCCGGAGGGGCCTCGGGCTTTCTTT.

The J gene is TRBJ2-2, the V gene TRBV5-1; 9 bases are a match to TRBD2. The CDR3 is 17 amino acids. In germline, CDR1 is SGHRS, CDR2 YFSETQ. The V segment lost 2 bases and the J segment 4 bases; nucleotides outside the gene matches: 9. The CDR3 loop reads CASSFGTSTTVTGELFF. DNA of the CDR3: TGCGCCAGCAGCTTCGGGACTAGCACAACGGTCACCGGGGAGCTGTTTTTT.

J is TRBJ1-2 and V is TRBV6-6; D may be TRBD1 (5 bases). V was pared by 5 bases and J by 4 bases, with 14 bases between. Germline CDR1 MNHNY, CDR2 SVGAGI (reference sequence). The CDR3 extends over 14 amino acids. CDR3: CASSRAPRVYGYTF. CDR3 DNA sequence: TGTGCCAGCAGTCGGGCCCCCAGGGTCTATGGCTACACCTTC.

The chain couples TRBV4-1 to TRBJ2-5; the match to TRBD1 covers 7 bases. The J segment lost 2 bases and the V segment lost 0 bases, leaving 12 bases of the junction unmatched. The length of the CDR3 is 18 residues. Germline V gives CDR1 MGHRA, CDR2 YSYEKL. CDR3 sequence: CASSQDQTGIQQQETQYF. The CDR3 bases are TGCGCCAGCAGCCAAGATCAGACAGGGATCCAGCAACAAGAGACCCAGTACTTC.

This chain connects TRBV6-1 to TRBJ1-6; tentatively, D is TRBD1 (5 bases). V lost 7 bases and J 10 bases, leaving 14 bases between the germline ends. This CDR3 spans 13 amino acids. Germline V lookup: CDR1 MNHNS, CDR2 SASEGT. CDR3 in amino acids: CASKVGGVSPLHF. CDR3 sequence (DNA): TGTGCCAGCAAGGTCGGGGGAGTCTCACCCCTCCACTTT.

This chain links TRBV11-2 with TRBJ1-1; TRBD1 matches at 7 bases. Germline CDR1 and CDR2: SGHAT and FQNNGV. V lost 5 bases, J lost 4 bases, and 4 bases stayed unmatched. This CDR3 is 13 amino acids long. CDR3 nucleotides: TGTGCCAGCAGCCTTCACAGGGGCACTGAAGCTTTCTTT. Amino acid sequence: CASSLHRGTEAFF. The full variable domain, in which reference TRBV11-2 and TRBJ1-1 provide the parts outside the CDR3, is EAGVAQSPRYKIIEKRQSVAFWCNPISGHATLYWYQQILGQGPKLLIQFQNNGVVDDSQLPKDRFSAERLKGVDSTLKIQPAKLEDSAVYLCASSLHRGTEAFFGQGTRLTVV.

CDR3 sequence reads: CASSPPVGKRGTQYF. CDR3 nucleotides: TGTGCCAGCTCACCACCGGTCGGAAAAAGAGGGACCCAGTACTTC. This chain uses TRBV18 with TRBJ2-5, with unresolved D. The CDR3 has 15 residues. CDR1 and CDR2 (germline): KGHSH, LQKENI. With 0 bases removed from V and 7 bases from J, the gap between germline ends came to 15 bases.

The chain employs TRBV5-1 and TRBJ2-1, with TRBD1 matching over 9 bases. Germline V gene data show CDR1 as SGHRS and CDR2 as YFSETQ. CDR3 length: 15 residues. V lost 1 base, J lost 8 bases, and 7 bases stayed unmatched. DNA for the CDR3: TGCGCCAGCAGCTTGACCGGGACAGGGAATTATGAGCAGTTCTTC. Translated: CASSLTGTGNYEQFF. Using reference TRBV5-1 and TRBJ2-1 for the parts outside the CDR3, the full variable domain is KAGVTQTPRYLIKTRGQQVTLSCSPISGHRSVSWYQQTPGQGLQFLFEYFSETQRNKGNFPGRFSGRQFSNSRSEMNVSTLELGDSALYLCASSLTGTGNYEQFFGPGTRLTVL.

The chain joins TRBV6-5 to TRBJ2-7; 10 bases fit TRBD1. Germline V gene sequence: CDR1 MNHEY, CDR2 SVGAGI. The CDR3 runs 15 residues. With V trimmed by 2 bases and J by 3 bases, 4 bases remained unmatched. The CDR3 nucleotides read TGTGCCAGCAGTTACGCCGGGACAGGGGACTACGAGCAGTACTTC. Translating gives CASSYAGTGDYEQYF.

The chain has TRBV30 and TRBJ1-2; a possible D gene is TRBD1 (5 bases). The CDR3 runs to 14 residues. Germline V lookup: CDR1 GTSNPN, CDR2 SVGIG (reference sequence). V was trimmed by 5 bases and J by 4 bases, leaving 17 bases between them. This chain's CDR3 is CAWALGRVRYGYTF. The CDR3 DNA sequence: TGTGCCTGGGCCCTGGGCAGGGTTCGCTATGGCTACACCTTC. The complete variable domain, with remaining parts taken from reference TRBV30 and TRBJ1-2, reads SQTIHQWPATLVQPVGSPLSLECTVEGTSNPNLYWYRQAAGRGLQLLFYSVGIGQISSEVPQNLSASRPQDRQFILSSKKLLLSDSGFYLCAWALGRVRYGYTFGSGTRLTVV.

The chain couples TRBV6-1 to TRBJ1-5, with 7 bases identical to TRBD1. CDR3 size: 14 residues. Germline V gene data show CDR1 as MNHNS and CDR2 as SASEGT. With V trimmed by 5 bases and J by 7 bases, 8 bases remained unmatched. CDR3 loop: CASSLRGSRQPQHF. The CDR3 coding sequence is TGTGCCAGCAGTCTCAGGGGGTCACGGCAGCCCCAGCATTTT.

This clone has just a few counts. DNA for the CDR3: TGTGCCAGCAGCTCACAGCCGAATGAAAAACTGTTTTTT. Its protein is CASSSQPNEKLFF. The rearrangement links TRBV11-2 to TRBJ1-4; D call uncertain. Germline V CDR1 and CDR2: SGHAT, FQNNGV. The germline V and J ends were trimmed by 4 bases and 5 bases, with 8 bases remaining between them. This CDR3 spans 13 amino acids.

The CDR3: CASSHRGLGEKLFF. Here the CDR3 DNA reads TGTGCCAGCAGCCACAGGGGGCTGGGGGAAAAACTGTTTTTT. V gene TRBV5-6 combines with J gene TRBJ1-4; 9 bases align to TRBD1. With 4 bases clipped from V and 8 bases from J, the junction kept 6 bases outside the gene matches. The CDR3 is made up of 14 amino acids. Germline V gene sequence: CDR1 SGHDT, CDR2 YYEEEE.

The V and J genes are TRBV7-2 and TRBJ1-6, with TRBD1 identical over 7 bases. The CDR3 spans 14 residues. Germline loops: CDR1 SGHTA, CDR2 FQGNSA. J lost 7 bases, V lost 5 bases, and 5 bases had no gene match. The CDR3 here is CASSLTGENSPLHF. DNA for the CDR3: TGTGCCAGCAGCCTTACAGGGGAAAATTCACCCCTCCACTTT.

The sample holds one count of this clone. The chain joins TRBV27 to TRBJ1-2; D remains ambiguous. Germline V gene data show CDR1 as MNHEY and CDR2 as SMNVEV (reference sequence). The CDR3 runs to 14 residues. Trimming pared 5 bases from V and 1 base from J, leaving 11 bases between. The CDR3 DNA is TGTGCCAGCAGTACCCTCACAAGTAACTATGGCTACACCTTC. As protein: CASSTLTSNYGYTF.